Below, 26 T cell receptor beta chains from the same sample are listed, as sequenced in a study of blood T cell repertoires in COVID-19. The protocol was immunoSEQ multiplex PCR, while the TCRdb copy is restricted to in-frame clones and leaves out a portion. The sample lists about 55,000 clones, around nine tenths seen once, with 8.5% in the top ten. The sequenced sample consisted of peripheral blood. The receptors here all came from a man between 60 and 70 years old with active COVID-19.

This clone has only one observation. V usage is TRBV7-3 and J usage is TRBJ1-2, with a tentative D call TRBD1 (5 bases). Germline CDR1 is SGHTA and CDR2 is FQGTGA. This CDR3 spans 15 amino acids. V was cut by 2 bases and J by 5 bases, with 15 bases left in between. CDR3 loop: CASSLGVGGTYGYTF. For the CDR3, the DNA is TGTGCCAGCAGCTTAGGCGTCGGGGGGACTTATGGCTACACCTTC.

The gene calls are TRBV27 and TRBJ2-1, with 13 positions matching TRBD2. CDR1 and CDR2 (germline): MNHEY, SMNVEV (reference sequence). V lost 4 bases, J lost 4 bases, and 4 bases stayed unmatched. The CDR3 spans 16 residues. CDR3 sequence (DNA): TGTGCCAGCAGTTCATCACTAGCGGGAGGGTACAATGAGCAGTTCTTC. As protein: CASSSSLAGGYNEQFF.

This chain uses TRBV20-1 with TRBJ1-5, with 9 positions matching TRBD1. Looked up from germline, CDR1 is DFQATT and CDR2 is SNEGSKA (reference sequence). V shed 3 bases and J 7 bases; nucleotides not matched to a gene: 10. The CDR3 loop spans 15 amino acids. In nucleotides, the CDR3 is TGCAGTGCTAGTATACAGGGGGCCGGCAGGCAGCCCCAGCATTTT. The encoded protein is CSASIQGAGRQPQHF.

The chain combines TRBV19 with TRBJ1-6, with D unclear. Trimming left V 3 bases short and J 11 bases short, with 11 bases between. Per the germline V gene, CDR1 is LNHDA and CDR2 is SQIVND (reference sequence). The CDR3 has 13 amino acids. The CDR3 coding sequence is TGTGCCAGTAGTATGGAGAGGCGGCCACCCCTCCACTTT. Its translation: CASSMERRPPLHF.

The V call is TRBV7-2, the J call TRBJ2-2; 7 bases agree with TRBD2. Germline CDR1 and CDR2: SGHTA and FQGNSA. The CDR3 sequence is 15 residues long. Trimming at V came to 5 bases and at J to 1 base, leaving 4 bases not matched to a gene. The CDR3 DNA reads as TGTGCCAGCAGCCTGGGCGGGGGGAACACCGGGGAGCTGTTTTTT. It encodes CASSLGGGNTGELFF.

The rearrangement links TRBV30 to TRBJ2-5; TRBD2 is a possible D gene (7 bases). The CDR3 extends over 13 amino acids. From germline, CDR1 is GTSNPN and CDR2 SVGIG (reference sequence). V lost 4 bases and J lost 2, with 11 bases in between. CDR3 DNA sequence: TGTGCCTGGACCCGGGGGGCTCAAGAGACCCAGTACTTC. This encodes CAWTRGAQETQYF.

This clone occurred a few times. The CDR3 coding sequence is TGTGCCAGCTCACCACCGGGGGCAGCGGGAGTGAAGTCCTACGAGCAGTACTTC. Its protein product is CASSPPGAAGVKSYEQYF. The V and J genes are TRBV18 and TRBJ2-7, with 8 bases identical to TRBD2. V lost 0 bases and J lost 1; bases outside the gene matches: 11. This CDR3 comprises 18 residues. Looked up from germline, CDR1 is KGHSH and CDR2 is LQKENI.

J is TRBJ1-2 and V is TRBV7-3; a weak D match, TRBD1 (6 bases). This CDR3 spans 15 amino acids. With 3 bases removed from V and 5 bases from J, the gap between germline ends came to 16 bases. The germline V gene encodes CDR1 SGHTA and CDR2 FQGTGA. This CDR3 is CASSLNSGTPYGYTF. The CDR3 DNA is TGTGCCAGCAGCTTGAACTCCGGGACACCTTATGGCTACACCTTC.

V gene TRBV3-1 (or the pseudogene TRBV3-2) combines with J gene TRBJ1-1, with 7 bases aligning to TRBD1. Germline assignment: CDR1 LGHDT and CDR2 YNNKEL (reference sequence). Unmatched junction bases numbered 8, after V lost 3 bases and J lost 4 bases. This CDR3 is built from 15 residues. The CDR3 protein is CASSHRTGVGTEAFF. DNA of the CDR3: TGTGCCAGCAGCCATAGAACAGGGGTTGGCACTGAAGCTTTCTTT.

The rearrangement joins TRBV5-1 to TRBJ2-7, with 10 bases matching TRBD2. CDR3 size: 18 residues. Germline V gene sequence: CDR1 SGHRS, CDR2 YFSETQ. V lost 0 bases, J lost 2 bases, and 11 bases stayed unmatched. CDR3 in DNA: TGCGCCAGCAGCTTGGCCCCACCTACTAGCGGGGTGACCTACGAGCAGTACTTC. Translated: CASSLAPPTSGVTYEQYF.

The chain recombines TRBV19 with TRBJ2-2, with a weak D call TRBD1 (6 bases). Trimming removed 7 bases at V and 1 base at J, with 19 bases between. CDR3 length: 17 residues. Germline V gene lookup returns CDR1 LNHDA and CDR2 SQIVND (reference sequence). CDR3 amino acids: CASTPQWGQKNTGELFF. The DNA for the CDR3 is TGTGCCAGTACTCCTCAGTGGGGGCAGAAGAACACCGGGGAGCTGTTTTTT.

Of note for this clone: One junction end does not reproduce the germline sequence, and a read error may be involved. The rearrangement links TRBV7-9 to TRBJ2-5; D gene uncertain. From germline, CDR1 is SEHNR and CDR2 FQNEAQ (reference sequence). CDR3 length equals 8 residues. The CDR3 loop reads CASSSGDF. Here the CDR3 DNA reads TGTGCCAGCAGCTCAGGCGACTTC. The whole variable domain, remainder taken from reference TRBV7-9 and TRBJ2-5, is DTGVSQNPRHKITKRGQNVTFRCDPISEHNRLYWYRQTLGQGPEFLTYFQNEAQLEKSRLLSDRFSAERPKGSFSTLEIQRTEQGDSAMYLCASSSGDFGPGTRLLVL.

The CDR3 DNA reads as TGTGCCAGCAGCTTAGCGCTCACAGCTCCTGAGCAGTTCTTC. Encoded protein: CASSLALTAPEQFF. The rearrangement joins TRBV7-8 to TRBJ2-1; no firm D call. This CDR3 has 14 residues. V lost 0 bases and J lost 9, with 12 bases in between. Germline assignment: CDR1 SGHVS and CDR2 FQNEAQ.

In DNA form, the CDR3 reads TGTGCCAGCAGCCTATTCGGGGGAACCCAAGAGACCCAGTACTTC. It codes for CASSLFGGTQETQYF. V gene TRBV4-2 combines with J gene TRBJ2-5, with D possibly matching TRBD2 (6 bases). The length of the CDR3 is 15 residues. The V and J ends lost 4 bases and 1 base respectively, with 13 bases between them. Germline CDR1 reads LGHNA; CDR2 reads YNFKEQ.

The gene calls are TRBV2 and TRBJ1-2; D not certain. V lost 6 bases to trimming and J lost 4 bases, with 18 bases between them. This CDR3 contains 15 residues. The germline V gene encodes CDR1 SNHLY and CDR2 FYNNEI. CDR3 in DNA: TGTGCCAGCAGCCCTCGGGAGGGATCAAGCTATGGCTACACCTTC. Residues: CASSPREGSSYGYTF.

The chain combines TRBV10-3 with TRBJ2-5; D is possibly TRBD2 (6 bases). The V gene lost 4 bases and the J gene lost 1 base, with 16 bases spanning the gap. This CDR3 spans 16 amino acids. Germline values: CDR1 ENHRY, CDR2 SYGVKD. The CDR3 DNA sequence: TGTGCCATCAGTGCGGCTAGCGTATCGACCCAAGAGACCCAGTACTTC. Translated: CAISAASVSTQETQYF.

This chain joins TRBV2 and TRBJ2-7, with TRBD2 matching 8 bases. J gave up 1 base and V 6 bases, and 8 bases lay outside the gene matches. Germline V gene sequence: CDR1 SNHLY, CDR2 FYNNEI. CDR3 size: 15 residues. The CDR3 is CASRFNERGSYEQYF. CDR3 nucleotides: TGTGCCAGCAGGTTCAACGAGCGGGGGTCCTACGAGCAGTACTTC.

The CDR3 is CASSLWGDTEAFF. As DNA, the CDR3 is TGTGCCAGCAGTTTATGGGGGGACACTGAAGCTTTCTTT. This chain joins TRBV12-3 or TRBV12-4 and TRBJ1-1; D might be TRBD1 (5 bases). There are 13 residues in the CDR3. V was clipped by 2 bases and J by 3 bases, with 7 bases between them.

The CDR3 sequence: CASSTLRLGLGTQYF. CDR3 DNA sequence: TGTGCCAGCAGCACCCTCAGGCTAGGACTAGGAACGCAGTATTTT. The chain couples TRBV2 to TRBJ2-3; 7 nucleotides line up with TRBD2. Germline V gene data show CDR1 as SNHLY and CDR2 as FYNNEI. Losses at the gene ends were 6 bases for V and 9 bases for J; bases not matched to a gene: 15. The CDR3 length is 15 residues.

This clone appeared a few times. The chain combines TRBV10-2 with TRBJ1-2, with 8 bases identical to TRBD1. The trim removed 0 bases at V and 6 bases at J, leaving 6 bases unmatched. From germline, CDR1 is WSHSY and CDR2 SAAADI. CDR3 size: 15 residues. CDR3 sequence (DNA): TGCGCCAGCAGTGAGTCGGATTTGGACAGGGATGGCTACACCTTC. Its translation is CASSESDLDRDGYTF.

This chain connects TRBV4-1 to TRBJ2-1; TRBD2 matches 9 bases. V was clipped by 1 base and J by 9 bases; unmatched bases: 7. Germline values: CDR1 MGHRA, CDR2 YSYEKL. The CDR3 loop spans 15 amino acids. The CDR3 region has the DNA TGCGCCAGCAGCCAAGGCGCGGGAGGGGTTCCTGAGCAGTTCTTC. This translates into CASSQGAGGVPEQFF.

This clone was observed once. V is TRBV18 and J is TRBJ2-2; D remains unclear. The V and J ends lost 6 bases and 1 base respectively, with 18 bases between them. CDR3 length equals 17 residues. Germline lookup yields CDR1 KGHSH and CDR2 LQKENI. DNA of the CDR3: TGTGCCAGCTCGCCTTTTACCGACACGCAGAACACCGGGGAGCTGTTTTTT. Protein product: CASSPFTDTQNTGELFF.

J is TRBJ1-6 and V is TRBV5-1; 8 bases fit TRBD1. V lost 7 bases, J lost 9 bases, and 9 bases stayed unmatched. Germline assignment: CDR1 SGHRS and CDR2 YFSETQ. CDR3 length equals 14 residues. For the CDR3, the DNA is TGCGCCAGCGGGACCACAGGGGGACGTTCACCCCTCCACTTT. Protein: CASGTTGGRSPLHF.

J is TRBJ1-1 and V is TRBV5-1; 7 bases fit TRBD1. The CDR3 contains 14 residues. The V gene's germline CDR1 is SGHRS and CDR2 YFSETQ. Losses at the gene ends were 1 base for V and 4 bases for J; bases not matched to a gene: 4. CDR3 nucleotide sequence: TGCGCCAGCAGCTTGACAGGGGTGAGCACTGAAGCTTTCTTT. This encodes CASSLTGVSTEAFF.

This chain uses TRBV9 with TRBJ2-2, with TRBD2 matching 8 bases. Per germline, CDR1 SGDLS and CDR2 YYNGEE. CDR3 length: 15 amino acids. V gave up 3 bases and J gave up 4 bases; unmatched junction bases: 5. The CDR3 reads CASSGLSGITGELFF. The DNA for the CDR3 is TGTGCCAGCAGCGGACTTAGCGGGATCACCGGGGAGCTGTTTTTT.

The V and J genes are TRBV9 and TRBJ2-3; TRBD2 matches at 12 bases. Germline trimming cut 3 bases from V and 2 bases from J; bases unmatched to any gene: 4. This CDR3 region has 16 residues. Germline values: CDR1 SGDLS, CDR2 YYNGEE. DNA for the CDR3: TGTGCCAGCAGCGCCGGACTAGCGGGGCACACAGATACGCAGTATTTT. Translating gives CASSAGLAGHTDTQYF.